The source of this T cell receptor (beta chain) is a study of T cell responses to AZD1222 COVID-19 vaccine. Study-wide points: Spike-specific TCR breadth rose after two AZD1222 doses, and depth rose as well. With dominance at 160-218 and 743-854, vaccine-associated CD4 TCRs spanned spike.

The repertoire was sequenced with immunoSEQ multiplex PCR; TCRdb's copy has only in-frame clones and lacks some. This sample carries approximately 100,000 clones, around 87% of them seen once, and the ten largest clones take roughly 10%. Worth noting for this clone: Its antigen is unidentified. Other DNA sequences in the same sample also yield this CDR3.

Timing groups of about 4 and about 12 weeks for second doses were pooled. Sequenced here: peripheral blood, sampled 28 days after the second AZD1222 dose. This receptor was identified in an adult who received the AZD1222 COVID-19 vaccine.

The CDR3 reads CASSSDSYNSPLHF. Written as DNA, the CDR3 is TGTGCCAGCAGTTCGGACAGTTATAATTCACCCCTCCACTTT. The chain joins TRBV6-5 to TRBJ1-6, with D maybe TRBD1 (6 bases). V dropped 4 bases and J dropped 4 bases, with 8 bases sitting between them. The germline V gene has CDR1 MNHEY and CDR2 SVGAGI. This CDR3 has 14 residues.